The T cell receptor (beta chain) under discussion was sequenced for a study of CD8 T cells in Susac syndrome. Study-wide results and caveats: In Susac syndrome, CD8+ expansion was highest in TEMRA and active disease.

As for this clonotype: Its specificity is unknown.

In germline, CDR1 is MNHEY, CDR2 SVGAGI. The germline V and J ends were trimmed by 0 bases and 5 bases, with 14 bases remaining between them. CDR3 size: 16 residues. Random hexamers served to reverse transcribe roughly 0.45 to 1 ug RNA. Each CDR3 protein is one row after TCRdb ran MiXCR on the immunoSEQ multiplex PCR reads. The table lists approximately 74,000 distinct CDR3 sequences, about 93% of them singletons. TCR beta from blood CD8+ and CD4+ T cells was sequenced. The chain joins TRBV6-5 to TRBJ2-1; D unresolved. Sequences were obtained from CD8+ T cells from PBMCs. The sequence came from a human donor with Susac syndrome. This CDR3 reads CASSYSVSRANNEQFF. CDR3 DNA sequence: TGTGCCAGCAGTTACTCGGTCTCCCGGGCAAACAATGAGCAGTTCTTC.